One sample yielded the 21 T cell receptor beta chains listed below, sequenced in a study of patients and donors after allogeneic stem cell transplantation. TCRdb itself ran the RT-PCR reads through MiXCR, one entry per CDR3 protein. This table holds 200,000 to 250,000 distinct CDR3 sequences, 12% to 15% found once. The material sequenced was blood, either unsorted or a sorted T cell fraction (not recorded which). Receptor source: a human donor who was either an allogeneic HSCT recipient or a stem cell or donor lymphocyte infusion donor (not recorded which). It is not recorded whose cells these are; they may come from a transplant donor.

The chain joins TRBV19 to TRBJ1-1; D unresolved. In germline, CDR1 is LNHDA, CDR2 SQIVND (reference sequence). The CDR3 extends over 14 amino acids. V lost 6 bases and J 2 bases, leaving 13 bases between the germline ends. CDR3 nucleotide sequence: TGTGCCAGTAGGCGAGATACTGAAAACACTGAAGCTTTCTTT. It specifies CASRRDTENTEAFF.

The chain recombines TRBV20-1 with TRBJ1-1; no clear D. Trimming left V 2 bases short and J 1 base short, with 17 bases between. CDR3 length equals 16 residues. The germline V gene has CDR1 DFQATT and CDR2 SNEGSKA (reference sequence). This chain's CDR3 is CSARRTGLTANTEAFF. CDR3 sequence (DNA): TGCAGTGCTAGAAGGACTGGCCTGACCGCGAACACTGAAGCTTTCTTT.

This clonotype has a count of ten or more. The DNA for the CDR3 is TGTGCCAGCAGTTTGCCGGGACAGGTTCCCTACGAGCAGTACTTC. Translating it yields CASSLPGQVPYEQYF. The genes are TRBV12-3 or TRBV12-4 and TRBJ2-7, with 8 nucleotides matching TRBD1. V lost 3 bases to trimming and J lost 2 bases; unmatched junction nucleotides: 6. This CDR3 is 15 amino acids long.

V is TRBV24-1 and J is TRBJ2-3; TRBD2 aligns across 8 bases. With 0 bases clipped from V and 1 base from J, the junction kept 11 bases outside the gene matches. CDR3 length: 19 residues. Germline lookup yields CDR1 KGHDR and CDR2 SFDVKD. CDR3 bases: TGTGCCACCAGTGATTTGCAGGAGGGAACTAGCGGAGGCACAGATACGCAGTATTTT. It codes for CATSDLQEGTSGGTDTQYF.

This clonotype was recorded many times. V usage is TRBV5-6 and J usage is TRBJ2-1; 8 bases are shared with TRBD2. From germline, CDR1 is SGHDT and CDR2 YYEEEE. V was clipped by 2 bases and J by 0 bases; unmatched bases: 4. This CDR3 comprises 16 residues. CDR3 DNA sequence: TGTGCCAGCAGCTTTCCGGGGGGGAGCTCCTACAATGAGCAGTTCTTC. It translates to CASSFPGGSSYNEQFF.

The table lists this clonotype with many counts. The chain has TRBV6-2 or TRBV6-3 and TRBJ2-4; 11 positions match TRBD2. The CDR3 is 19 amino acids. Germline values: CDR1 MNHEY, CDR2 SVGEGT. V shed 0 bases, J shed 0 bases, and the junction held 7 bases outside the gene matches. DNA of the CDR3: TGTGCCAGCAGTTACTCTAGACTAGCGGGATCCTTAGCCAAAAACATTCAGTACTTC. Translation gives CASSYSRLAGSLAKNIQYF.

This rearrangement joins TRBV5-4 to TRBJ2-5; 9 bases are shared with TRBD2. From germline, CDR1 is SGHNT and CDR2 YYREEE (reference sequence). Trimming at V came to 0 bases and at J to 4 bases, leaving 7 bases not matched to a gene. This CDR3 is 16 amino acids long. The CDR3 sequence: CASSLVVAGAGETQYF. As DNA, the CDR3 is TGTGCCAGCAGCTTGGTTGTAGCGGGGGCCGGAGAGACCCAGTACTTC.

V is TRBV4-2 and J is TRBJ1-1; no clear D. Per germline, CDR1 LGHNA and CDR2 YNFKEQ. The CDR3 sequence is 14 residues long. V was clipped by 2 bases and J by 1 base, with 8 bases between them. For the CDR3, the DNA is TGTGCCAGCAGCCAATTACGGTCGAACACTGAAGCTTTCTTT. Protein sequence: CASSQLRSNTEAFF.

The sample holds many counts of this clonotype. The chain employs TRBV30 and TRBJ2-3; 7 bases agree with TRBD1. Germline CDR1 reads GTSNPN; CDR2 reads SVGIG (reference sequence). This CDR3 contains 15 residues. After removal of 2 bases from V and 8 bases from J, the junction contained 13 bases not matched to a gene. The CDR3 sequence is CAWSIGQLAGGTQYF. The CDR3 DNA is TGTGCCTGGAGTATCGGCCAGCTCGCAGGGGGTACGCAGTATTTT.

This clonotype was seen many times. The gene calls are TRBV2 and TRBJ1-1; D unclear. The CDR3 contains 14 residues. Germline lookup yields CDR1 SNHLY and CDR2 FYNNEI. V lost 4 bases, J lost 5 bases, and 14 bases lay in between. CDR3 sequence (DNA): TGTGCCAGCAGTGTAAAGGCGGTGGGGACTGAAGCTTTCTTT. Protein product: CASSVKAVGTEAFF.

Only one count was recorded for this clonotype. The V and J genes are TRBV7-9 and TRBJ2-7; D gene uncertain. Germline V gene lookup returns CDR1 SEHNR and CDR2 FQNEAQ (reference sequence). V was pared by 5 bases and J by 5 bases, with 10 bases between. CDR3 length equals 12 residues. In nucleotides, the CDR3 is TGTGCCAGCAGCGCCATGGGGAACGAGCAGTACTTC. Its protein product is CASSAMGNEQYF.

V and J are TRBV12-3 or TRBV12-4 and TRBJ1-3; the D is unclear. V dropped 5 bases and J dropped 4 bases, with 12 bases sitting between them. The CDR3 runs 14 residues. The CDR3 protein is CASSDKGWGNTIYF. Written as DNA, the CDR3 is TGTGCCAGCAGTGATAAGGGTTGGGGAAACACCATATATTTT.

This sequence joins TRBV12-3 or TRBV12-4 and TRBJ1-4, with 7 positions matching TRBD1. The CDR3 contains 13 residues. J gave up 8 bases and V 4 bases, and 4 bases lay outside the gene matches. The CDR3 bases are TGTGCCAGCAGTTACGGGACAGAAGAAAAACTGTTTTTT. The encoded protein is CASSYGTEEKLFF.

This chain uses TRBV5-1 with TRBJ2-7; D not certain. This CDR3 spans 13 amino acids. The ends were cut back, 4 bases at V and 0 bases at J, with 8 bases in the middle. The germline V gene encodes CDR1 SGHRS and CDR2 YFSETQ. DNA for the CDR3: TGCGCCAGCAGCGACGTGGTCTCCTACGAGCAGTACTTC. Translation gives CASSDVVSYEQYF.

This clonotype was observed at least ten times. The chain has TRBV7-3 and TRBJ2-1; 8 nucleotides align to TRBD2. The V gene's germline CDR1 is SGHTA and CDR2 FQGTGA. V lost 5 bases, J lost 7 bases, and 13 bases stayed unmatched. The length of the CDR3 is 16 residues. CDR3: CASSLPGGRAGNEQFF. The CDR3 coding sequence is TGTGCCAGCAGCCTCCCGGGGGGGAGGGCCGGAAATGAGCAGTTCTTC.

This clonotype was picked up a small number of times. This sequence joins TRBV4-2 and TRBJ1-1; weak D call: TRBD1 (5 bases). Germline values: CDR1 LGHNA, CDR2 YNFKEQ. The CDR3 has 12 residues. Trimming took off 6 bases at V and 3 bases at J, with 8 bases between the two ends. In DNA form, the CDR3 reads TGTGCCAGCAGGCTAGGGGACACTGAAGCTTTCTTT. Its translation: CASRLGDTEAFF.

This clonotype was counted many times. J is TRBJ2-5 and V is TRBV28, with TRBD1 matching 9 bases. The CDR3 has 15 residues. The V and J ends lost 4 bases and 5 bases, in that order; junction bases with no gene match: 8. In germline, CDR1 is MDHEN, CDR2 SYDVKM. CDR3 sequence: CASSSLDRGVETQYF. CDR3 coding DNA: TGTGCCAGCAGTTCCCTGGACAGGGGAGTTGAGACCCAGTACTTC.

In nucleotides, the CDR3 is TGTGCCAGCTCTCAGGACAGGGTATACGAGCAGTACTTC. Encoded protein: CASSQDRVYEQYF. This chain uses TRBV18 with TRBJ2-7; 8 bases are shared with TRBD1. This CDR3 comprises 13 residues. V lost 6 bases to trimming and J lost 4 bases; unmatched junction nucleotides: 5. The germline V gene encodes CDR1 KGHSH and CDR2 LQKENI. The variable domain in full, with the rest retrieved from reference TRBV18 and TRBJ2-7, is NAGVMQNPRHLVRRRGQEARLRCSPMKGHSHVYWYRQLPEEGLKFMVYLQKENIIDESGMPKERFSAEFPKEGPSILRIQQVVRGDSAAYFCASSQDRVYEQYFGPGTRLTVT.

V and J are TRBV11-2 and TRBJ2-3; 12 bases map to TRBD2. This CDR3 contains 16 residues. V gave up 4 bases and J gave up 2 bases; unmatched junction bases: 4. In germline, CDR1 is SGHAT, CDR2 FQNNGV. The CDR3 loop is CASSSPSGRATDTQYF. CDR3 nucleotide sequence: TGTGCCAGCAGCTCGCCTAGCGGGAGGGCCACAGATACGCAGTATTTT.

This rearrangement joins TRBV20-1 to TRBJ2-1, with D unresolved. The germline CDR1 and CDR2 sequences are DFQATT and SNEGSKA (reference sequence). The V end was cut by 3 bases, the J end by 7 bases, with 10 bases between. CDR3 length: 12 amino acids. In DNA form, the CDR3 reads TGCAGTGCTAGGGCCAACCGGAATGAGCAGTTCTTC. Translated: CSARANRNEQFF.

This clonotype has a count of ten or more. J is TRBJ1-1 and V is TRBV20-1; 8 positions match TRBD1. The CDR3 has 14 amino acids. Trimming at V came to 5 bases and at J to 1 base, leaving 6 bases not matched to a gene. Germline V CDR1 and CDR2: DFQATT, SNEGSKA (reference sequence). The CDR3 reads CSAPWTGRNTEAFF. The CDR3 DNA sequence: TGCAGTGCTCCTTGGACAGGGAGGAACACTGAAGCTTTCTTT.